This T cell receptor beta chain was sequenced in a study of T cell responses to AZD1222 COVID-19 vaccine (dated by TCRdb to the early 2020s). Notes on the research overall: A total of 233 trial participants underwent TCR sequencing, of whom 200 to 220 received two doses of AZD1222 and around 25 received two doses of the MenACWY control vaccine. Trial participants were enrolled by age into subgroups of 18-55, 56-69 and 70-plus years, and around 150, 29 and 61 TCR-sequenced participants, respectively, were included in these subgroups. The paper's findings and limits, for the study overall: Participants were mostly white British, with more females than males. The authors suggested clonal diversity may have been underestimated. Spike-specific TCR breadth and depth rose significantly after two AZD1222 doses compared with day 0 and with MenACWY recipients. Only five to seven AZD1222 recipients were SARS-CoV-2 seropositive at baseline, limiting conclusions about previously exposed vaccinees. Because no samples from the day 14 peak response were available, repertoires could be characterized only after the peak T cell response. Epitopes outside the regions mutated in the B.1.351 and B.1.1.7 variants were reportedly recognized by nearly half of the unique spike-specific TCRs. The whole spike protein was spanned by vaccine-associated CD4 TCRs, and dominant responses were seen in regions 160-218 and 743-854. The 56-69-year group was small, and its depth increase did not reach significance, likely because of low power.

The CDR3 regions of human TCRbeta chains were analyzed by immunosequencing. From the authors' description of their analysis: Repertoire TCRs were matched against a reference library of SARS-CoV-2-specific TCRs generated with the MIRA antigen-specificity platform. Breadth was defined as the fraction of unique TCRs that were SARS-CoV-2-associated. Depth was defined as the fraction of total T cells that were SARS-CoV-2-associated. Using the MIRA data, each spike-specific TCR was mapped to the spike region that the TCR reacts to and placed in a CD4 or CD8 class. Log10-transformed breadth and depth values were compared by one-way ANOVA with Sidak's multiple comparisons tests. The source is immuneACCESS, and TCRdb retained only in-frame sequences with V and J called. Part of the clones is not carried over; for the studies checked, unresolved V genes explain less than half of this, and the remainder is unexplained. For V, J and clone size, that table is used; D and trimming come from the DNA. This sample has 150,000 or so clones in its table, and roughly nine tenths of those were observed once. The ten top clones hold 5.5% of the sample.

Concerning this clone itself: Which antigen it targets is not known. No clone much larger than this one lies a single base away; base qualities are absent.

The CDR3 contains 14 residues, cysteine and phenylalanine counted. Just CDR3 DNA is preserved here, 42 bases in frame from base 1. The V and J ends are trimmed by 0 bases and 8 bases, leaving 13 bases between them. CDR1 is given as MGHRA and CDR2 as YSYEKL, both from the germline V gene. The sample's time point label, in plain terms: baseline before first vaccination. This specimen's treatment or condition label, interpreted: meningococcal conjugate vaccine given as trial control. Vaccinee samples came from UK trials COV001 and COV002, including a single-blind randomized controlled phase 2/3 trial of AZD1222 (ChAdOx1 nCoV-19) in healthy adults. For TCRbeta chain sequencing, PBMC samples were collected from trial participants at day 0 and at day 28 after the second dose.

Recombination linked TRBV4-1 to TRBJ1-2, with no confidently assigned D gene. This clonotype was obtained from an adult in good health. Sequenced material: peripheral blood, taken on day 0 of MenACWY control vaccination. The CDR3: CASSQDPQLRGYTF. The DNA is TGCGCCAGCAGCCAAGATCCACAGTTACGAGGCTACACCTTC.